This TCR beta chain derives from a study of OX40 agonist ivuxolimab in advanced cancers. General observations from the study: At doses 0.1 to 3.0 mg/kg, CD4+ and CD8+ clones expanded. More expanded clones were found, on average, in CD8+ than in CD4+ T cells.

This clone appeared once. Its antigen is not identified. Sequencing used immunoSEQ multiplex PCR; TCRdb keeps in-frame clones, though not all of them. The table lists approximately 70,000 clones, 90% to 95% of them singletons. Germline CDR1 is MDHEN and CDR2 is SYDVKM. The V gene lost 2 bases and the J gene lost 0 bases, with 6 bases spanning the gap. The CDR3 contains 14 residues. The V and J genes are TRBV28 and TRBJ2-3, with D hard to call. The TCR comes from an adult with an advanced solid tumor such as melanoma, head and neck, liver or kidney cancer. Sequencing was performed on CD4+ or CD8+ T cells sorted from blood, taken in a trial of the OX40 agonist ivuxolimab. The CDR3 DNA follows: TGTGCCAGCAGTTTAGTTTCTAGCACAGATACGCAGTATTTT. As protein: CASSLVSSTDTQYF.